The rows below give T cell receptor beta chains drawn from one sample of a study of beta chain features in type 1 diabetes. The data were produced by immunoSEQ multiplex PCR, yet TCRdb's version contains in-frame clones alone and is incomplete. In the table there are roughly 180,000 clones, 6.5% to 9.5% of which are singletons. Sequenced material: central memory CD4+ T cells from blood. These receptors were obtained from a woman in her 40s with type 1 diabetes. Each CDR3 is given with its conserved first and last residue. D genes are given only for firm matches. For some rows the clone size is stated as once, few or many, or as a class when expanded; others skip it.

J gene: TRBJ2-2
V gene: TRBV6-5
D gene: -
clone size: few
CDR3 DNA: TGTGCCAGCAGTTACGACAGGAACACCGGGGAGCTGTTTTTT
CDR3 protein: CASSYDRNTGELFF

J gene: TRBJ1-5
V gene: TRBV19
D gene: TRBD1
clone size: few
CDR3 DNA: TGTGCCAGTAGTTTCCTACAGGGGTCTAGCAATCAGCCCCAGCATTTT
CDR3 protein: CASSFLQGSSNQPQHF

J gene: TRBJ2-2
V gene: TRBV7-9
D gene: TRBD1
clone size: -
CDR3 DNA: TGTGCCAGCAGCTTGTTGACAGGGGACACCGGGGAGCTGTTTTTT
CDR3 protein: CASSLLTGDTGELFF

J gene: TRBJ2-5
V gene: TRBV6-1
D gene: TRBD1
clone size: -
CDR3 DNA: TGTGCCAGCCGGAGGCAGGGGGAAGAGACCCAGTACTTC
CDR3 protein: CASRRQGEETQYF

J gene: TRBJ2-1
V gene: TRBV9
D gene: -
clone size: few
CDR3 DNA: TGTGCCAGCAGCGTAATTAGGGGGTCCTACAATGAGCAGTTCTTC
CDR3 protein: CASSVIRGSYNEQFF

J gene: TRBJ1-2
V gene: TRBV9
D gene: -
clone size: -
CDR3 DNA: TGTGCCAGCAGCGTAGGGTCACAGCTTAACTATGGCTACACCTTC
CDR3 protein: CASSVGSQLNYGYTF

J gene: TRBJ1-2
V gene: TRBV18
D gene: -
clone size: many
CDR3 DNA: TGTGCCAGCTCACCACCACGGGGAACCTATGGCTACACCTTC
CDR3 protein: CASSPPRGTYGYTF

J gene: TRBJ2-7
V gene: TRBV9
D gene: -
clone size: few
CDR3 DNA: TGTGCCAGCAGCGGAAGCAGGGTGGGATACGAGCAGTACTTC
CDR3 protein: CASSGSRVGYEQYF

J gene: TRBJ1-1
V gene: TRBV19
D gene: -
clone size: -
CDR3 DNA: TGTGCCAGTAGTATACAAGCGGCCCCGACTTATGAAGCTTTCTTT
CDR3 protein: CASSIQAAPTYEAFF

J gene: TRBJ1-1
V gene: TRBV7-3
D gene: -
clone size: few
CDR3 DNA: TGTGCCAGCAGCTCCCAGAACACTGAAGCTTTCTTT
CDR3 protein: CASSSQNTEAFF

J gene: TRBJ2-5
V gene: TRBV2
D gene: -
clone size: -
CDR3 DNA: TGTGCCAGCACCCCGTTGGGGGGTCCACAAGAGACCCAGTACTTC
CDR3 protein: CASTPLGGPQETQYF

J gene: TRBJ1-5
V gene: TRBV15
D gene: -
clone size: few
CDR3 DNA: TGTGCCACCAGCAGACCACAGGGTAATAGCAATCAGCCCCAGCATTTT
CDR3 protein: CATSRPQGNSNQPQHF

J gene: TRBJ2-1
V gene: TRBV5-4
D gene: -
clone size: -
CDR3 DNA: TGTGCCAGCAGCTTGGACGAGGCAGCTCCTGAGCAGTTCTTC
CDR3 protein: CASSLDEAAPEQFF

J gene: TRBJ2-5
V gene: TRBV28
D gene: -
clone size: -
CDR3 DNA: TGTGCCAGCATCGCTAACGGGGAGACCCAGTACTTC
CDR3 protein: CASIANGETQYF

J gene: TRBJ2-5
V gene: TRBV28
D gene: TRBD2
clone size: few
CDR3 DNA: TGTGCCAGCACCGCCCTCACTAGCGGGAGGGCCCAGTACTTC
CDR3 protein: CASTALTSGRAQYF

J gene: TRBJ2-7
V gene: TRBV7-3
D gene: TRBD1
clone size: few
CDR3 DNA: TGTGCCAGCAGCCCGACAGGGGGAGGCTACGAGCAGTACTTC
CDR3 protein: CASSPTGGGYEQYF

J gene: TRBJ1-2
V gene: TRBV19
D gene: -
clone size: few
CDR3 DNA: TGTGCCAGTAGTAAGACGGGGAACTATGGCTACACCTTC
CDR3 protein: CASSKTGNYGYTF

J gene: TRBJ1-1
V gene: TRBV6-6
D gene: -
clone size: -
CDR3 DNA: TGTGCCAGCAGTTACCGACAGGAGAACACTGAAGCTTTCTTT
CDR3 protein: CASSYRQENTEAFF

J gene: TRBJ1-1
V gene: TRBV4-2
D gene: -
clone size: -
CDR3 DNA: TGTGCCAGCAGCCAATCCCCATGGGCAGCGAACACTGAAGCTTTCTTT
CDR3 protein: CASSQSPWAANTEAFF

J gene: TRBJ1-1
V gene: TRBV9
D gene: -
clone size: few
CDR3 DNA: TGTGCCAGCAGCCGCAAGGCGGCCACTGAAGCTTTCTTT
CDR3 protein: CASSRKAATEAFF

J gene: TRBJ2-2
V gene: TRBV11-2
D gene: TRBD1
clone size: -
CDR3 DNA: TGTGCCAGCAACCCTAGAAGGGGGCAGGGGGCTGGGGAGCTGTTTTTT
CDR3 protein: CASNPRRGQGAGELFF

J gene: TRBJ1-2
V gene: TRBV9
D gene: TRBD1
clone size: many
CDR3 DNA: TGTGCCAGCAGCGTAGGAATCGGGACAGTGCGTCGGGACGGCTACACCTTC
CDR3 protein: CASSVGIGTVRRDGYTF

J gene: TRBJ2-7
V gene: TRBV27
D gene: -
clone size: few
CDR3 DNA: TGTGCCAGCAGTTCCCGATCGGGGGAGCACTACGAGCAGTACTTC
CDR3 protein: CASSSRSGEHYEQYF

J gene: TRBJ2-1
V gene: TRBV29-1
D gene: TRBD2
clone size: many
CDR3 DNA: TGCAGCGTGCAAGCGGGGGAGAGGAGAAATGAGCAGTTCTTC
CDR3 protein: CSVQAGERRNEQFF

J gene: TRBJ1-1
V gene: TRBV6-5
D gene: -
clone size: -
CDR3 DNA: TGTGCCAGCAGTTACAACAGCGGACCGAACACTGAAGCTTTCTTT
CDR3 protein: CASSYNSGPNTEAFF

J gene: TRBJ2-1
V gene: TRBV6-5
D gene: -
clone size: -
CDR3 DNA: TGTGCCAGCAGTCCGACAGGCCTCAGGGAGCAGTTCTTC
CDR3 protein: CASSPTGLREQFF

J gene: TRBJ2-7
V gene: TRBV6-6
D gene: -
clone size: -
CDR3 DNA: TGTGCCAGCAGTTACGCCGCCCGTTCGGGCGAGCAGTACTTC
CDR3 protein: CASSYAARSGEQYF

J gene: TRBJ2-5
V gene: TRBV5-1
D gene: -
clone size: -
CDR3 DNA: TGCGCCAGCAGCTTGATGGGAGAACAAGAGACCCAGTACTTC
CDR3 protein: CASSLMGEQETQYF

J gene: TRBJ1-1
V gene: TRBV11-2
D gene: -
clone size: many
CDR3 DNA: TGTGCCAGCAGACTATACAACACTGAAGCTTTCTTT
CDR3 protein: CASRLYNTEAFF

J gene: TRBJ2-4
V gene: TRBV7-2
D gene: TRBD1
clone size: many
CDR3 DNA: TGTGCCAGCACCCGGGACAGGGGGGAGGACATTCAGTACTTC
CDR3 protein: CASTRDRGEDIQYF

J gene: TRBJ2-3
V gene: TRBV7-2
D gene: -
clone size: -
CDR3 DNA: TGTGCCAGCAGCTTATCGGCGGGCACAGATACGCAGTATTTT
CDR3 protein: CASSLSAGTDTQYF

J gene: TRBJ2-1
V gene: TRBV28
D gene: -
clone size: -
CDR3 DNA: TGTGCCAGCAATGAGGCCTTAGGGGACTTCAATGAGCAGTTCTTC
CDR3 protein: CASNEALGDFNEQFF

J gene: TRBJ1-2
V gene: TRBV28
D gene: TRBD1
clone size: few
CDR3 DNA: TGTGCCAGCAACCAACAGGGGAACTATGGCTACACCTTC
CDR3 protein: CASNQQGNYGYTF

J gene: TRBJ2-1
V gene: TRBV27
D gene: TRBD2
clone size: -
CDR3 DNA: TGTGCCAGCAGTCGAACCCCCGGGACTAGCGGGAGGGCCTACAATGAGCAGTTCTTC
CDR3 protein: CASSRTPGTSGRAYNEQFF

J gene: TRBJ1-2
V gene: TRBV16
D gene: -
clone size: few
CDR3 DNA: TGTGCCAGCAGCCAACAGCAGGCTGGGCGAGGCTACACCTTC
CDR3 protein: CASSQQQAGRGYTF

J gene: TRBJ2-5
V gene: TRBV7-3
D gene: TRBD1
clone size: -
CDR3 DNA: TGTGCCAGCAGCCCGGGGACAGGCGTTAAAGAGACCCAGTACTTC
CDR3 protein: CASSPGTGVKETQYF

J gene: TRBJ1-2
V gene: TRBV28
D gene: -
clone size: -
CDR3 DNA: TGTGCCAGCAGTTCGTCGACAGGCTATGGCTACACCTTC
CDR3 protein: CASSSSTGYGYTF

J gene: TRBJ2-7
V gene: TRBV9
D gene: -
clone size: few
CDR3 DNA: TGTGCCAGCAGCGCGGGATTTTCCTACGAGCAGTACTTC
CDR3 protein: CASSAGFSYEQYF

J gene: TRBJ2-7
V gene: TRBV6-5
D gene: -
clone size: few
CDR3 DNA: TGTGCCAGCAGTTACAGAGGACAGCAAGGCGAGCAGTACTTC
CDR3 protein: CASSYRGQQGEQYF

J gene: TRBJ1-5
V gene: TRBV7-7
D gene: -
clone size: few
CDR3 DNA: TGTGCTAGCAGCTTTCCCCCACGGGAGACAGCTCATTTT
CDR3 protein: CASSFPPRETAHF

J gene: TRBJ2-1
V gene: TRBV9
D gene: TRBD2
clone size: -
CDR3 DNA: TGTGCCAGCAGCGTGACCAGCGGGGCCAACAATGAGCAGTTCTTC
CDR3 protein: CASSVTSGANNEQFF